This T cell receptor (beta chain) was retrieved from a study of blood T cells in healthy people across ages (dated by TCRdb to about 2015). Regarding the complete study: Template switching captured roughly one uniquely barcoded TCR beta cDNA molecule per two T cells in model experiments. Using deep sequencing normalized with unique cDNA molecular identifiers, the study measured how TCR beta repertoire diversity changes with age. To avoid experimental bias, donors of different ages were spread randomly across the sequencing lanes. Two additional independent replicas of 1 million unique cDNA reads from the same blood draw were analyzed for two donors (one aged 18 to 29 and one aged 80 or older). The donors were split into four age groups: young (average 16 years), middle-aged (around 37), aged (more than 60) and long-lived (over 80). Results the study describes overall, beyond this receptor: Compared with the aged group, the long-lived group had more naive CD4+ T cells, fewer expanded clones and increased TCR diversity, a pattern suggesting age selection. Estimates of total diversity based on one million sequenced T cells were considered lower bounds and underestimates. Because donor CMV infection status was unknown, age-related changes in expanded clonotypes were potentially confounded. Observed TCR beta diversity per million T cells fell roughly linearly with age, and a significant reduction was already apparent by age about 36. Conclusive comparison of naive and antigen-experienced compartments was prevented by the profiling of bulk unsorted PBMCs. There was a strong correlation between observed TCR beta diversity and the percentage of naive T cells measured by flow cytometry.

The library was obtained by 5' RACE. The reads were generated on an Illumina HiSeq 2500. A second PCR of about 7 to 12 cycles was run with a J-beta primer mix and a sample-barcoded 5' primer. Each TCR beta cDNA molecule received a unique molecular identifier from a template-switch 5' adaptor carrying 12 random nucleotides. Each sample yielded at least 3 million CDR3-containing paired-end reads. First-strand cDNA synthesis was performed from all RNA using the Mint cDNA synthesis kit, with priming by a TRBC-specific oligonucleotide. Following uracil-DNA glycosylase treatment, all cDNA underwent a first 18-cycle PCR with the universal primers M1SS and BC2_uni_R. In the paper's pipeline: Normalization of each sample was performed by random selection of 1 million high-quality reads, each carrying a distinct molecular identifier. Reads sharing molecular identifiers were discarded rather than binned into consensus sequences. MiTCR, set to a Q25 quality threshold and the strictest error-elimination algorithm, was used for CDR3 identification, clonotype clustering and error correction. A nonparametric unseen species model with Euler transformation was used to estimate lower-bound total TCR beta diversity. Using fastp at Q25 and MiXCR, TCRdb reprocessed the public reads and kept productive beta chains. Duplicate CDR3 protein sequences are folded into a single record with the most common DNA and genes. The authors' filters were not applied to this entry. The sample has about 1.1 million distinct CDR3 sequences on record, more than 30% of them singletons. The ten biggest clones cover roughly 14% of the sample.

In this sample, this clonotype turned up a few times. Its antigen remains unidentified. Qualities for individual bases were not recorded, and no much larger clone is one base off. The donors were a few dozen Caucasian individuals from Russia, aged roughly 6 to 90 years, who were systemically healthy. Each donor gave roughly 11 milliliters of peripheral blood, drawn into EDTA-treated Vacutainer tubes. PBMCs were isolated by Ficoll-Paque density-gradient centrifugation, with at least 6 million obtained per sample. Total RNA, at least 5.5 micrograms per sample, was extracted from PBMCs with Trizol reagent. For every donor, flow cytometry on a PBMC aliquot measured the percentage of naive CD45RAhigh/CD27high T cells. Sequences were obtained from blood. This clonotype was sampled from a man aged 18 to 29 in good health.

The DNA sequence follows: TGCGCCAGCAGCCAAGATGCAGGGGCGTCGGCTAACTATGGCTACACCTTC. The resulting protein is CASSQDAGASANYGYTF. This receptor chain uses TRBV4-1 and TRBJ1-2; TRBD1 is a weak D gene call, 6 bases matching. V and J are truncated by 0 bases and 0 bases respectively, leaving an intervening sequence of 14 bases. The CDR3 holds 17 amino acids from the cysteine to the phenylalanine. Just CDR3 DNA is preserved here, 51 bases in frame from base 1. According to the germline V gene, CDR1 reads MGHRA and CDR2 reads YSYEKL.